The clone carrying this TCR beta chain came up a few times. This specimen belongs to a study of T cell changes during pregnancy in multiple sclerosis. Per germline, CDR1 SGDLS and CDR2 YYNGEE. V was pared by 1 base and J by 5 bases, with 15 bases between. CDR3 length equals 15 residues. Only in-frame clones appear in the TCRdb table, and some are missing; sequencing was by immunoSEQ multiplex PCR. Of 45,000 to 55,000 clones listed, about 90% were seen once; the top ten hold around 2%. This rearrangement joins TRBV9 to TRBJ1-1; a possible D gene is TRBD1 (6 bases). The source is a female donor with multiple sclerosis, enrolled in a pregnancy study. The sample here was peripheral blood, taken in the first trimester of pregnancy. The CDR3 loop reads CASSVTGTIITEAFF. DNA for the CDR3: TGTGCCAGCAGCGTAACCGGGACAATAATTACTGAAGCTTTCTTT. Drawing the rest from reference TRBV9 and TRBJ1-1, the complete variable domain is DSGVTQTPKHLITATGQRVTLRCSPRSGDLSVYWYQQSLDQGLQFLIQYYNGEERAKGNILERFSAQQFPDLHSELNLSSLELGDSALYFCASSVTGTIITEAFFGQGTRLTVV.